One T cell receptor beta chain is described in this entry. The record originates from a study of cytomegalovirus exposure and HLA in healthy donors. Primers: 60 Vbeta forward and 13 Jbeta reverse. Measured with immunoSEQ multiplex PCR; TCRdb has only the in-frame clones, and not every one. The profile covers about 160,000 clones, with roughly 84% appearing a single time and around 1.9% taken by the ten largest. This CDR3 is 21 amino acids long. V dropped 6 bases and J dropped 0; count of bases not matched to a gene: 18. Germline V lookup: CDR1 ENHRY, CDR2 SYGVKD. The J gene is TRBJ2-6, the V gene TRBV10-3, with TRBD1 identical over 9 bases. The sample consisted of PBMCs. The clonotype originates from a young man in good health and CMV-seronegative. The CDR3 region is CAIRQLHAGTGLSSGANVLTF. The CDR3 DNA is TGTGCCATCAGACAACTCCATGCGGGGACAGGGCTGAGCTCTGGGGCCAACGTCCTGACTTTC.